Shown below are 19 T cell receptor beta chains from a single sample sequenced in a study of blood T cells in healthy people across ages. With a J-beta primer mix and a sample-barcoded 5' primer, a second PCR ran about 7 to 12 cycles. A single record per CDR3 protein comes from TCRdb applying MiXCR to the 5' RACE reads. The sample lists 780,000 or so distinct CDR3 sequences, approximately 53% occurring once. Sequencing input: blood. These receptors were obtained from a man aged 40-50 years in good health.

The V gene is TRBV12-3 or TRBV12-4, the J gene TRBJ1-5; D possibly corresponds to TRBD1 (6 bases). This CDR3 has 15 residues. Between the trimmed V and J ends, which lost 3 bases and 6 bases, there was a span of 15 bases. The CDR3 is CASSFGGAKVQPQHF. Here the CDR3 DNA reads TGTGCCAGCAGTTTCGGGGGCGCAAAAGTTCAGCCCCAGCATTTT.

This clonotype was seen more than once but under ten times. The gene calls are TRBV10-3 and TRBJ2-6; D uncertain. V was pared by 2 bases and J by 2 bases, with 10 bases between. The CDR3 totals 16 residues. CDR1 and CDR2 from the germline V gene are ENHRY and SYGVKD. The CDR3 DNA is TGTGCCATCAGTGAGACAAACACTCCTGGGGCCAACGTCCTGACTTTC. Residues: CAISETNTPGANVLTF.

Here the CDR3 reads CASSLTWTIRSTDTQYF. For the CDR3, the DNA is TGTGCCAGCAGCTTAACGTGGACAATACGGAGCACAGATACGCAGTATTTT. The gene calls are TRBV7-2 and TRBJ2-3; a possible D gene is TRBD1 (5 bases). This CDR3 spans 17 amino acids. CDR1 and CDR2 (germline): SGHTA, FQGNSA. The ends were cut back, 2 bases at V and 0 bases at J, with 15 bases in the middle.

The J gene is TRBJ1-1, the V gene TRBV25-1, with TRBD1 identical over 9 bases. The length of the CDR3 is 15 residues. In germline, CDR1 is MGHDK, CDR2 SYGVNS. CDR3 nucleotides: TGTGCTTACCTGCGGGACAGGGAGAGGAACACTGAAGCTTTCTTT. Its translation: CAYLRDRERNTEAFF.

V and J are TRBV3-1 and TRBJ2-1, with 10 nucleotides matching TRBD2. The assigned J gene may be wrong: the sequence end matches TRBJ2-7 better. Germline V gene lookup returns CDR1 LGHDT and CDR2 YNNKEL (reference sequence). The CDR3 is 16 amino acids. CDR3 in DNA: TGTGCCAGCAGCCTCTTCATAGCGGGGGGTAACAATGAGCAGTACTTC. As protein: CASSLFIAGGNNEQYF.

The genes are TRBV5-4 and TRBJ2-3; 9 bases match TRBD1. The length of the CDR3 is 17 residues. Trimming took 3 bases from V and 2 from J; bases not matched to a gene: 10. Per germline, CDR1 SGHNT and CDR2 YYREEE (reference sequence). The CDR3 protein is CASSSGTGYSYTDTQYF. The CDR3 bases are TGTGCCAGCAGCTCCGGGACAGGGTATTCGTACACAGATACGCAGTATTTT.

This clonotype was seen more than once but under ten times. This chain connects TRBV25-1 to TRBJ2-3; perhaps D is TRBD1 or TRBD2 (6 bases each). This CDR3 comprises 15 residues. Germline values: CDR1 MGHDK, CDR2 SYGVNS. Trimming cost V 5 bases and J 0 bases, with 12 bases left between them. CDR3 residues: CASSYTGASTDTQYF. CDR3 nucleotides: TGTGCCAGCAGTTACACGGGGGCCAGCACAGATACGCAGTATTTT.

The CDR3 is CTSSLFLGSTGKNTDTQYF. The CDR3 nucleotides are TGTACCAGCAGCTTATTTTTGGGTTCGACAGGGAAAAATACAGATACGCAGTATTTT. V and J are TRBV7-2 and TRBJ2-3; TRBD1 aligns across 7 bases. The germline V gene encodes CDR1 SGHTA and CDR2 FQGNSA. J lost 3 bases, V lost 2 bases, and 17 bases had no gene match. The CDR3 totals 19 residues. Filled out from reference TRBV7-2 and TRBJ2-3, the complete variable domain reads GAGVSQSPSNKVTEKGKDVELRCDPISGHTALYWYRQSLGQGLEFLIYFQGNSAPDKSGLPSDRFSAERTGGSVSTLTIQRTQQEDSAVYLCTSSLFLGSTGKNTDTQYFGPGTRLTVL.

This clonotype was observed a few times. The chain joins TRBV24-1 to TRBJ1-2, with 11 positions matching TRBD1. CDR3 length: 14 amino acids. CDR1 is KGHDR and CDR2 is SFDVKD in the germline V gene. V shed 6 bases, J shed 7 bases, and the junction held 6 bases outside the gene matches. The CDR3 region has the DNA TGTGCCACCAGTCCCGGGACAGGGGGAAGTGGCTACACCTTC. The encoded protein is CATSPGTGGSGYTF.

The rearrangement links TRBV7-2 to TRBJ2-5; 10 bases line up with TRBD2. V trimming: 4 bases; J trimming: 2 bases; junction bases outside the gene matches: 7. This CDR3 has 16 residues. The germline V gene encodes CDR1 SGHTA and CDR2 FQGNSA. As DNA, the CDR3 is TGTGCCAGCAGCTGGTCAGCGGGAGGGTTTCAAGAGACCCAGTACTTC. It translates to CASSWSAGGFQETQYF.

The CDR3 coding sequence is TGTGCCAGCATTCCTGAGGGAGATACGCAGTATTTT. This gives the protein CASIPEGDTQYF. The chain employs TRBV2 and TRBJ2-3, with D maybe TRBD2 (5 bases). V gave up 7 bases and J gave up 5 bases, with 10 bases separating them. CDR1 and CDR2 from the germline V gene are SNHLY and FYNNEI. This CDR3 spans 12 amino acids.

The rearrangement uses TRBV13 and TRBJ1-4; no clear D gene. The V and J ends lost 4 bases and 8 bases respectively, with 17 bases between them. This CDR3 has 15 amino acids. Germline values: CDR1 PRHDT, CDR2 FYEKMQ (reference sequence). The CDR3 spells CASSSSPGPPEKLFF. DNA of the CDR3: TGTGCCAGCAGCTCGTCTCCGGGCCCTCCCGAAAAACTGTTTTTT.

As concerns this clonotype: This may be a read error, as it is one base from a much larger clone. V and J are TRBV5-1 and TRBJ2-1; TRBD1 aligns across 7 bases. Per germline, CDR1 SGHRS and CDR2 YFSETQ. The CDR3 has 14 residues. CDR3 nucleotides: TGCGCCGGCAGCTCCGGGACAGCCTACAATGAGCAGTTCTTC. Translating it yields CAGSSGTAYNEQFF. Together with reference TRBV5-1 and TRBJ2-1, the CDR3 gives the full variable domain: KAGVTQTPRYLIKTRGQQVTLSCSPISGHRSVSWYQQTPGQGLQFLFEYFSETQRNKGNFPGRFSGRQFSNSRSEMNVSTLELGDSALYLCAGSSGTAYNEQFFGPGTRLTVL.

The chain joins TRBV20-1 to TRBJ2-7; unclear D gene. Germline loops: CDR1 DFQATT, CDR2 SNEGSKA (reference sequence). V dropped 0 bases and J dropped 0 bases, with 9 bases sitting between them. The CDR3 runs 14 residues. The CDR3 reads CSAREDTDSYEQYF. CDR3 coding DNA: TGCAGTGCTAGAGAAGACACCGACTCCTACGAGCAGTACTTC.

This clonotype was recorded a few times. This CDR3 is CSATPQPQYSPEAFF. CDR3 sequence (DNA): TGCAGTGCTACACCGCAACCCCAGTATAGTCCTGAAGCTTTCTTT. The J gene is TRBJ1-1, the V gene TRBV20-1; D call uncertain. This CDR3 region has 15 residues. Trimming cost V 4 bases and J 6 bases, with 21 bases left between them. CDR1 is DFQATT, CDR2 SNEGSKA, per germline (reference sequence).

The chain uses TRBV24-1 and TRBJ2-3; D not certain. V was trimmed by 7 bases and J by 1 base, leaving 8 bases between them. CDR3 length equals 13 residues. Germline V lookup: CDR1 KGHDR, CDR2 SFDVKD. The CDR3 region is CATRGLRTDTQYF. CDR3 in DNA: TGTGCCACCAGGGGGTTACGCACAGATACGCAGTATTTT.

The chain employs TRBV7-6 and TRBJ1-2; possibly TRBD1 for D (5 bases). Germline CDR1 is SGHVS and CDR2 is FNYEAQ. The CDR3 extends over 14 amino acids. Deletions cut 0 bases from V and 8 bases from J, with 13 bases between. The CDR3 region has the DNA TGTGCCAGCAGCTTAGCACCAGGACATGAAGGCTACACCTTC. The encoded protein is CASSLAPGHEGYTF.

The V and J genes are TRBV7-3 and TRBJ2-3; possibly TRBD2 for D (5 bases). The germline CDR1 and CDR2 sequences are SGHTA and FQGTGA. Trimming took 3 bases from V and 6 from J, leaving 25 bases between them. The length of the CDR3 is 18 residues. The CDR3: CASSFIPLGTSFSDTQYF. The CDR3 bases are TGTGCCAGCAGCTTCATCCCACTAGGAACCTCGTTCTCGGATACGCAGTATTTT.

There are a few counts of this clonotype. The gene calls are TRBV25-1 and TRBJ1-2, with unresolved D. The V end lost 8 bases, the J end lost 1 base, and 14 bases lay between the germline ends. CDR1 and CDR2 (germline): MGHDK, SYGVNS. This CDR3 contains 14 residues. The CDR3 region is CASQTAADNYGYTF. CDR3 in DNA: TGTGCCAGCCAGACGGCGGCGGATAACTATGGCTACACCTTC.